This TCR beta chain stems from a study of blood T cell repertoires in COVID-19. Overall study context: COVID-19 samples, acute and convalescent, were from the United States, Italy and Spain.

The protocol was immunoSEQ multiplex PCR, while the TCRdb copy is restricted to in-frame clones and leaves out a portion. The sample contains some 74,000 clones, roughly 80% of which appear only once. The specimen was peripheral blood. The receptor was derived from a woman of 80 years or more with active or convalescent COVID-19.

CDR3 coding DNA: TGTGCCAGCAGCTTATTTTTCGGCCTAGCGGGAGTGGATGGTGAGCAGTTCTTC. The encoded protein is CASSLFFGLAGVDGEQFF. The chain is built from TRBV11-3 and TRBJ2-1; TRBD2 matches at 10 bases. Germline trimming cut 2 bases from V and 9 bases from J; bases unmatched to any gene: 16. The CDR3 runs 18 residues. Germline loops: CDR1 SGHNT, CDR2 YENEEA.